This paragraph covers one T cell receptor (beta chain) sequence. Antigen specificity is unknown. Adults of Caucasian background living in Nashville, Tennessee made up all donors. Negatively enriched CD4+ T cells were divided by CD45RA into naive and memory. These data originate in a study of shared clonotypes between healthy human individuals. From germline, CDR1 is SGHRS and CDR2 YFSETQ. The CDR3 spans 15 residues. V lost 6 bases to trimming and J lost 2 bases, with 16 bases between them. Clones were sequenced by immunoSEQ multiplex PCR, and TCRdb holds only the in-frame ones, with some missing. The sample holds 2,100,000 or so clones, 90% to 97% seen once. Study-wide results and limits: Non-shared clonotypes showed lower generation probabilities than clonotypes common to all four donors. When naive CD4 clonotypes were compared across a few donors, approximately 5% were shared.

J is TRBJ2-3 and V is TRBV5-1; possibly TRBD2 for D (6 bases). The sequencing sample was made of naive CD4+ T cells sorted from blood. Noted subset: CD45RA+ positively selected. This clonotype was obtained from a young man in good health. The CDR3, as DNA: TGCGCCAGCACTTCTCTGGGGGGTTCCACAGATACGCAGTATTTT. As protein: CASTSLGGSTDTQYF.